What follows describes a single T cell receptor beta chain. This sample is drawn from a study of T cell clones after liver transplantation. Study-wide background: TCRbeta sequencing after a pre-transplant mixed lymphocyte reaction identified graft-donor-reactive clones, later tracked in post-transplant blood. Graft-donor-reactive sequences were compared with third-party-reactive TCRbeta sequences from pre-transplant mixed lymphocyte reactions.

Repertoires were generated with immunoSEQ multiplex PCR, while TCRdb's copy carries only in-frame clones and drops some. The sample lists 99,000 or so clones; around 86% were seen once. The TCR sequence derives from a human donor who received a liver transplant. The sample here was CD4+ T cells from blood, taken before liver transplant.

The CDR3: CASSRTSGPTDTQYF. The DNA for the CDR3 is TGTGCCAGCAGCCGGACTAGCGGACCCACAGATACGCAGTATTTT. The chain couples TRBV7-3 to TRBJ2-3; 10 bases match TRBD2. Losses at the gene ends were 5 bases for V and 2 bases for J; bases not matched to a gene: 4. The CDR3 totals 15 residues. Germline V gene data show CDR1 as SGHTA and CDR2 as FQGTGA.